This entry concerns a single TCR beta chain. Its antigen remains unidentified. TCRdb's copy holds only in-frame clones and misses some; the assay was immunoSEQ multiplex PCR. The profile shows some 110,000 clones, roughly 90% of them singletons. This sample was taken from a study of T cell responses to AZD1222 COVID-19 vaccine. Whole-study context: Second doses that came at about 4 or about 12 weeks were put together.

General study results and limits: The donor group comprised mostly white British people and more females; the analysis possibly underestimated clonal diversity. Unmutated regions of variants are reportedly targeted by nearly half of spike-specific TCRs.

Germline V gene data show CDR1 as SEHNR and CDR2 as FQNEAQ (reference sequence). The J segment lost 1 base and the V segment lost 3 bases, leaving 4 bases of the junction unmatched. The CDR3 extends over 15 amino acids. The source is an adult in good health. The material was peripheral blood, obtained on day 0 of AZD1222 vaccination. The chain links TRBV7-9 to TRBJ1-1, with 8 bases lining up with TRBD1. Written as DNA, the CDR3 is TGTGCCAGCAGCTTGGCAGGGGGCAGGAACACTGAAGCTTTCTTT. Translation gives CASSLAGGRNTEAFF.